This T cell receptor beta chain was sequenced in a study of blood T cell repertoires in COVID-19 (dated by TCRdb to 2018 to 2020). Looking at the study overall: Collaborator samples came from the United States, Italy and Spain and covered acute and convalescent phases of COVID-19. The prospective study material was composed of cDNA or gDNA derived from T cells, B-cell-depleted T cells, or PBMCs. Subjects who had been exposed to COVID-19, were actively infected with it, or had recovered from it provided the deeply sampled blood TCRbeta repertoires that made up the dataset. A freely available public database, intended as a resource for researchers studying the immune response to SARS-CoV-2, is where the repertoires were released. Samples were obtained from the ongoing ImmuneRACE study (first 160 participants) and from some 1,300 subjects provided by 6 global collaborators. Sample metadata almost always included a de-identified subject ID, COVID-19 status, age in years and sex. HLA class I and class II types, where available, came from metadata supplied by the sample provider rather than from assay-based typing. The paper's findings and limits, for the study overall: The quantity of clinical and demographic metadata differed by source and by participant and was supplied without curation.

The CDR3 measures 15 amino acids from cysteine to phenylalanine. Only the CDR3 portion is preserved as DNA: 45 bases, with reading frame beginning at the first base. Per the germline V gene (reference sequence), MNHEY is the CDR1 and SMNVEV is the CDR2. V sheds 6 bases and J sheds 0 bases, leaving 12 bases between their ends. TCRbeta CDR3 regions were amplified from genomic DNA using the immunoSEQ Assay, a bias-controlled multiplex PCR. The authors processed their data as follows. The number of nucleated cells in each sample was estimated by amplification of reference gene primers within the assay. Sequence reads were collapsed and filtered to measure the absolute abundance of every unique TCRbeta CDR3 rearrangement. For each sample, productive Simpson clonality was calculated as the square root of Simpson's diversity index across productive rearrangements. Sourced from immuneACCESS, this table was stored by TCRdb with only in-frame sequences that have V and J called. A share of the clones is absent; for the studies checked, an unresolved V gene accounts for under half, and the remainder has no known explanation. V, J and clone size derive from that table, while D and trimming were established from the DNA sequence. The sample profile shows 96,000 or so clones; more than 80% of them were found once. Of the sample, more than 4% falls within the top ten clones.

Note on this clone: It has no known antigen specificity. There are no base qualities to consult, and no much larger clone falls within one base.

One collaborating source in Seattle enrolled patients during active infection and followed them longitudinally through the course of disease. Collaborating institutions collected whole blood in K2EDTA tubes following their own protocols. Collaborator samples were shipped for TCRbeta analysis as frozen whole blood, isolated PBMCs, or DNA extracted from either sample type. The chain is made from TRBV27 and TRBJ1-5; no D gene call is confident. This sequence originates from a man older than 75 with COVID-19, enrolled during active disease. The sample consisted of peripheral blood. The bases are TGTGCCAGCAGGTCCACAGATTATAGCAATCAGCCCCAGCATTTT. It encodes CASRSTDYSNQPQHF.